Here is one T cell receptor (beta chain) with its context. The read terminates 3 residues ahead of where the CDR3 ends, so the germline J gene completes it. The sample is drawn from a study of T cells in women clearing cervical HPV infection. All participants had a single incident cervical HPV16 infection, and prevalent HPV16 infections were excluded. Dot-blot hybridization genotyped cervical HPV amplified with MY09/MY11 PCR. Method: immunoSEQ multiplex PCR; TCRdb's copy keeps in-frame clones and lacks some. The sample data list roughly 40,000 clones. The CDR3 spans 13 residues. Germline V lookup: CDR1 SGHRS, CDR2 YFSETQ.

V is TRBV5-1 and J is TRBJ1-2, with 9 bases aligning to TRBD1. This receptor was taken from a woman between 18 and 75 years old with a cervical HPV16 infection that either progressed to CIN3+ or cleared (not recorded which). The specimen was blood buffy coat. The sequenced CDR3 bases are TGCGCCAGCAGCGCGACAGGGGGGAAAGCC. It yields the protein CASSATGGKA. The complete CDR3 reads CASSATGGKAYTF. The entire variable domain, with the rest obtained from reference TRBV5-1 and TRBJ1-2, is as follows: KAGVTQTPRYLIKTRGQQVTLSCSPISGHRSVSWYQQTPGQGLQFLFEYFSETQRNKGNFPGRFSGRQFSNSRSEMNVSTLELGDSALYLCASSATGGKAYTFGSGTRLTVV.